The clone carrying this TCR beta chain was seen ten or more times. V lost 0 bases, J lost 2 bases, and 8 bases lay in between. Germline V lookup: CDR1 SEHNR, CDR2 FQNEAQ (reference sequence). The CDR3 runs to 14 residues. What was amplified from RNA transcripts were TCR beta CDR3 regions. Using the HTBI primer set, a first-round RT-PCR was run on the TCR CDR3. TCRdb fed the multiplex PCR reads into MiXCR, producing one record per CDR3 protein. Of just under 750,000 distinct CDR3 sequences listed, around 40% are singletons. Aged 18 to 65, the patients had hyperthyroidism that was newly diagnosed and had lasted under 2 months. The study based diagnoses on clinical symptoms, serum thyroxine and TRAb, thyroid ultrasound and orbital computed tomography. This entry comes from a study of T cells in Graves' hyperthyroidism and ophthalmopathy. Study-wide background: Sampling of peripheral blood happened at initial diagnosis, prior to any treatment.

What was sequenced was blood. The sequence derives from a woman aged 40 to 50 with Graves' hyperthyroidism. The J gene is TRBJ2-7, the V gene TRBV7-9, with a possible D match to TRBD1 (6 bases). The CDR3 loop reads CASSLAGDTYEQYF. The CDR3 nucleotides are TGTGCCAGCAGCTTAGCAGGGGACACCTACGAGCAGTACTTC.